This is a list of T cell receptor beta chains from one sample in a study of T-cell memory formation after mild COVID-19. Via MiXCR, TCRdb re-called the 5' RACE reads, giving one row per CDR3 protein. Of roughly 190,000 distinct CDR3 sequences in the sample, under 30% are singletons; the top ten hold roughly 10%. Source material: PBMCs or a T cell subset sorted from them (not recorded which). The source of these receptors is an adult woman who had mild COVID-19 (a few samples of this study predate the infection). Cell type and time point are not known. CDR3s leave out the opening cysteine and the closing phenylalanine or tryptophan.

>TRBV7-6|TRBJ2-5
ASSSSPSGGAWAQY
>TRBV4-2|TRBJ2-3
ASSQEAASTDTQY
>TRBV12-3/TRBV12-4|TRBJ1-1
ASRQLSGSSNTEAF
>TRBV6-6|TRBJ2-6
ASSKQGTGANVLT
>TRBV7-9|TRBJ1-2
ASSFPGQGNLYGYT
>TRBV24-1|TRBJ2-1
ATSDLSSGPYNEQF
>TRBV7-9|TRBJ2-3
ASSLGTESY
>TRBV7-9|TRBJ2-3
ALAGDEDTQY
>TRBV12-3/TRBV12-4|TRBJ1-1
ASSLWTGNTEAF
>TRBV15|TRBJ2-5
ATSRDRGLETQY
>TRBV7-9|TRBJ1-1
ASSLDGGEAF
>TRBV9|TRBJ2-1
ASSEHGMGQGDYNEQF
>TRBV20-1|TRBJ1-1
SARATRGKTEAF
>TRBV6-2/TRBV6-3|TRBJ2-5
ASSRRGGLETQY
>TRBV2|TRBJ2-7
ASSEQGIGYEQY
>TRBV6-6|TRBJ2-7
ASSYSGQGRVEQY
>TRBV5-1|TRBJ2-6
ASSLDRASGANVLT
>TRBV15|TRBJ1-6
ATSRRDRGVSPLH
>TRBV7-2|TRBJ2-7
ASSLSPGLAGYEQY
>TRBV24-1|TRBJ2-3
ATSDYRVDSTDTQY
>TRBV30|TRBJ2-7
ASLAGGPVEQY
>TRBV6-2/TRBV6-3|TRBJ2-7
ASSYGIMRDRLSYEQY
>TRBV29-1|TRBJ2-1
SVDQDYNEQF
>TRBV12-3/TRBV12-4|TRBJ2-6
ASSPGQTAGVNVLT
>TRBV6-4|TRBJ1-1
ASSDSFGTGPNTEAF
>TRBV20-1|TRBJ2-7
SARGGPSGREQY
>TRBV5-1|TRBJ2-5
ASSMGLGLNGETQY
>TRBV15|TRBJ2-7
ATSRDGTSGRADEQY
>TRBV13|TRBJ1-6
ASRQGGNSPLH
>TRBV11-2|TRBJ2-1
ASSSPLATNEQF
>TRBV3-1|TRBJ1-1
ASSSFWQGTEAF
>TRBV19|TRBJ2-1
ASRRESSYNEQF
>TRBV7-2|TRBJ1-5
ASSLGHLNQPQH
>TRBV7-2|TRBJ2-5
ASRFGTGRETQY
>TRBV9|TRBJ2-7
ASSTGTRGEQY
>TRBV20-1|TRBJ2-7
SARPRLGLAGGYEQY
>TRBV28|TRBJ2-3
ASGPGGGGTDTQY